The clone carrying this TCR beta chain was seen a handful of times. Antigen specificity is unknown. After removal of 4 bases from V and 3 bases from J, the junction contained 7 bases not matched to a gene. The length of the CDR3 is 16 residues. Germline V CDR1 and CDR2: MNHNS, SASEGT. This entry belongs to a study of radiation and T cells in renal cell carcinoma. General study results and limits: In blood, top tumor clones expanded by 2 weeks, shrinking by 4. Pretreatment tumor biopsies were lacking, so baseline clonotypes are unknown.

Stated time point: blood 4 weeks post-SBRT, at nephrectomy. Treatment specified: 15 Gy SBRT to primary tumor, nephrectomy 4 weeks later. Nephrectomy followed 15 Gy stereotactic body radiation by 4 weeks. The tumor was a clear cell renal cell carcinoma. Repertoires were generated with immunoSEQ multiplex PCR, while TCRdb's copy carries only in-frame clones and drops some. In the table there are 140,000 or so clones, around nine tenths of which are singletons. Specimen: blood, collected from a patient whose treatment included radiotherapy and nephrectomy. The chain couples TRBV6-1 to TRBJ1-3; 9 bases fit TRBD1. The origin of this receptor is a woman in her 50s with renal cell carcinoma. In DNA form, the CDR3 reads TGTGCCAGCAGTGTCGCCGGGACAGGGTTTGGAAACACCATATATTTT. Translation gives CASSVAGTGFGNTIYF.